This T cell receptor beta chain came from a study of T cell responses to AZD1222 COVID-19 vaccine. General observations from the study: Clonal diversity was possibly underestimated, and white British individuals and females predominated among donors. Per reports, nearly half of all spike-specific TCRs target regions that are unmutated in variants.

Comment on this clone: Its antigen is not known.

The CDR3 sequence is 16 residues long. Germline CDR1 and CDR2: MDHEN and SYDVKM. V was cut by 4 bases and J by 6 bases, with 19 bases left in between. TCRdb's copy holds only in-frame clones and misses some; the assay was immunoSEQ multiplex PCR. Of roughly 120,000 clones in the sample, 75% to 90% were seen once. The rearrangement uses TRBV28 and TRBJ1-5; D ambiguous. The sequencing here drew on peripheral blood, taken 28 days after the second AZD1222 dose. This TCR was recovered from an adult who received the AZD1222 COVID-19 vaccine. In DNA, the CDR3 is TGTGCCAGCAGTTGGCAGCTAAAAATCCTTCCTCAGCCCCAGCATTTT. This encodes CASSWQLKILPQPQHF. The whole variable domain, filled in from reference TRBV28 and TRBJ1-5, reads DVKVTQSSRYLVKRTGEKVFLECVQDMDHENMFWYRQDPGLGLRLIYFSYDVKMKEKGDIPEGYSVSREKKERFSLILESASTNQTSMYLCASSWQLKILPQPQHFGDGTRLSIL.